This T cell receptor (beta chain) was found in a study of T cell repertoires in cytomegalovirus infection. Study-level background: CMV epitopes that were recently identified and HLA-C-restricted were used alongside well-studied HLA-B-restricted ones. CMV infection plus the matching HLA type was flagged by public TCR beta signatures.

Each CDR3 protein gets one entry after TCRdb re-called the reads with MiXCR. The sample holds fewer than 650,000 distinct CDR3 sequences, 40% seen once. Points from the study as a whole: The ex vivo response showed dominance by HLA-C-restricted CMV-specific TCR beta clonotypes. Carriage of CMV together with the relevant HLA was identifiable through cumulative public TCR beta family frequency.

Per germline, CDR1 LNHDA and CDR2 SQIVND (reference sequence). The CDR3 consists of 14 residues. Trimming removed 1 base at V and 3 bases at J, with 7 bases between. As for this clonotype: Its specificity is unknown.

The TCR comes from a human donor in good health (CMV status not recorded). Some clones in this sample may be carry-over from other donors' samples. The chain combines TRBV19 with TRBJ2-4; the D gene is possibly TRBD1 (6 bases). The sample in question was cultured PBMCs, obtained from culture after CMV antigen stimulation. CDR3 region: CASSIGGHKNIQYF. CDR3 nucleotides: TGTGCCAGTAGTATAGGGGGGCACAAAAACATTCAGTACTTC. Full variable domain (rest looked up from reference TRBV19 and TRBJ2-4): DGGITQSPKYLFRKEGQNVTLSCEQNLNHDAMYWYRQDPGQGLRLIYYSQIVNDFQKGDIAEGYSVSREKKESFPLTVTSAQKNPTAFYLCASSIGGHKNIQYFGAGTRLSVL.